Described below is a single T cell receptor (beta chain) sequence and its context. These data belong to a study of PD-1 blockade in mismatch repair-deficient tumors. The method was immunoSEQ multiplex PCR; TCRdb's version includes in-frame clones alone and lacks a portion of them. The sample shows about 110,000 clones, about 83% of them seen only once. Germline assignment: CDR1 LGHNA and CDR2 YNFKEQ. The CDR3 is made up of 14 amino acids. The trim removed 4 bases at V and 6 bases at J, leaving 4 bases unmatched. All patients were mismatch repair deficient, assessed by either PCR or immunohistochemistry. The TCR-sequenced patients were a few responders to pembrolizumab.

Here the sequenced sample was peripheral blood, taken approximately 60 weeks after starting pembrolizumab. The source of this sequence is an adult with mismatch repair-deficient cancer. V usage is TRBV4-2 and J usage is TRBJ2-1; 9 bases fit TRBD2. The CDR3 loop reads CASSPGTSFNEQFF. CDR3 in DNA: TGTGCCAGCAGCCCCGGGACTAGCTTCAATGAGCAGTTCTTC.